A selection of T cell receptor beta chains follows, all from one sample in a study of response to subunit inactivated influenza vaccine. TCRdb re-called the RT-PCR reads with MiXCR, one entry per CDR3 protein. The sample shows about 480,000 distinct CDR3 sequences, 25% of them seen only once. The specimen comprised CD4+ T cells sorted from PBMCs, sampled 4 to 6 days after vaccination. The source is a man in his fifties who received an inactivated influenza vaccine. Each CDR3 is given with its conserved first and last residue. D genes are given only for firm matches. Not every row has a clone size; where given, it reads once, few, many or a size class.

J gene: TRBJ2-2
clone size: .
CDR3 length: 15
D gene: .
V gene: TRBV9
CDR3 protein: CASSPTWGNTGELFF
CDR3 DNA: TGTGCCAGCAGCCCTACATGGGGTAACACCGGGGAGCTGTTTTTT

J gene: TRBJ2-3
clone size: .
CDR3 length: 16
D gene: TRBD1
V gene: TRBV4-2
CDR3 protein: CASSQDLQGVTDTQYF
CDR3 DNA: TGTGCCAGCAGCCAAGATCTGCAGGGGGTGACAGATACGCAGTATTTT

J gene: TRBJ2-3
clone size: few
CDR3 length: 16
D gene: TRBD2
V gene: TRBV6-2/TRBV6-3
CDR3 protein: CASSFRRGGTTDTQYF
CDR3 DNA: TGTGCCAGCAGTTTCAGACGCGGGGGGACCACAGATACGCAGTATTTT

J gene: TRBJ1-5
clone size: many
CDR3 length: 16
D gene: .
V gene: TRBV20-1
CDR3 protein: CSASMQGIGGNQPQHF
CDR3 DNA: TGCAGTGCTAGTATGCAGGGGATCGGGGGCAATCAGCCCCAGCATTTT

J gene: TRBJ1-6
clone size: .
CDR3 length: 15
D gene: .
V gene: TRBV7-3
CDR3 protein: CASSRGGTINSPLHF
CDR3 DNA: TGTGCCAGCAGCCGGGGGGGGACGATAAATTCACCCCTCCACTTT

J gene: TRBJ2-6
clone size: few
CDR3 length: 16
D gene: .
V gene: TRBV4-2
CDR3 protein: CASSQDHGSGANVLTF
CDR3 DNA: TGTGCCAGCAGCCAAGATCACGGGTCTGGGGCCAACGTCCTGACTTTC

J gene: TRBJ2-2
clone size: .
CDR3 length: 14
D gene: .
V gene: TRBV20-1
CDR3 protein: CSAGVGGSGGELFF
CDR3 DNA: TGCAGTGCTGGAGTAGGCGGGTCGGGCGGGGAGCTGTTTTTT

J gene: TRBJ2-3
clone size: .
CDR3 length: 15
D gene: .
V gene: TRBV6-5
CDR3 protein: CASSYQDPRTDTQYF
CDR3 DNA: TGTGCCAGCAGTTATCAGGACCCACGTACAGATACGCAGTATTTT

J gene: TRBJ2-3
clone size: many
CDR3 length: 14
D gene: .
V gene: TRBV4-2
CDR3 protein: CASSQGASLDTQYF
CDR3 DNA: TGTGCCAGCAGCCAAGGGGCCTCCCTCGATACGCAGTATTTT

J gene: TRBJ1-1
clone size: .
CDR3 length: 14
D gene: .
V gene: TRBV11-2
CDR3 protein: CASSLAAGPIEAFF
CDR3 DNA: TGTGCCAGCAGCTTAGCAGCAGGACCTATTGAAGCTTTCTTT

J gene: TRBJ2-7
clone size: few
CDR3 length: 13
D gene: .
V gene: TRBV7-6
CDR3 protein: CASSSKMTGLQYF
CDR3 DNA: TGTGCCAGCAGCTCAAAAATGACAGGTCTTCAGTACTTC

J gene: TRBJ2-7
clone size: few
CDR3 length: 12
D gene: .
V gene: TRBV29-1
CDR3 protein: CSVAYGNYEQYF
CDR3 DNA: TGCAGCGTTGCCTACGGAAACTACGAGCAGTACTTC

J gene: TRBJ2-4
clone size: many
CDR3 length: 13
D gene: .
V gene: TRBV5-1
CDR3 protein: CASSVTPKNIQYF
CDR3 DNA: TGCGCCAGCAGCGTGACACCGAAAAACATTCAGTACTTC

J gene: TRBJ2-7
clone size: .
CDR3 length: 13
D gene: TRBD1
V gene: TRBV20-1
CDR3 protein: CSATGDRTYEQYF
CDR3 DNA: TGCAGTGCTACTGGGGACAGAACCTACGAGCAGTACTTC

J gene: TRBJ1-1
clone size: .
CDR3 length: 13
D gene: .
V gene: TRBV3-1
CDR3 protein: CASIGGRWTEAFF
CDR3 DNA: TGTGCCAGCATCGGGGGACGCTGGACTGAAGCTTTCTTT

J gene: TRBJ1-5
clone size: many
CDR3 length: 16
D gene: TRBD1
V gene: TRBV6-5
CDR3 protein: CASSPRTGVSNQPQHF
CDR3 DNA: TGTGCCAGCAGCCCCAGGACAGGGGTTAGCAATCAGCCCCAGCATTTT

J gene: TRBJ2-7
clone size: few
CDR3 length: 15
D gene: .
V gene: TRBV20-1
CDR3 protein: CSARDRGWGDDEQYF
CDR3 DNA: TGCAGTGCTAGAGATAGGGGTTGGGGGGACGACGAGCAGTACTTC

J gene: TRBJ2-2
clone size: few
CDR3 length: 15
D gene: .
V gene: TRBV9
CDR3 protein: CASSVEATGTGELFF
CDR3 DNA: TGTGCCAGCAGCGTAGAGGCTACGGGCACCGGGGAGCTGTTTTTT

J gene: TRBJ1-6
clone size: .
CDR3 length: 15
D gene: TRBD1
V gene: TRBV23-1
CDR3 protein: CASSQNRDRDSPLHF
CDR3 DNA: TGCGCCAGCAGTCAGAACCGGGACAGGGACTCACCCCTCCACTTT

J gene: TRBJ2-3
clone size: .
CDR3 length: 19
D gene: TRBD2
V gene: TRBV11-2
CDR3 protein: CASSLVRTSGGTSTDTQYF
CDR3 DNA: TGTGCCAGCAGCTTAGTAAGGACTAGCGGGGGGACTAGCACAGATACGCAGTATTTT

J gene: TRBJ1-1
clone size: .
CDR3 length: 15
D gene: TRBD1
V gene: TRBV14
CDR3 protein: CASSHQTGHNTEAFF
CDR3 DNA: TGTGCCAGCAGCCACCAGACAGGGCACAACACTGAAGCTTTCTTT

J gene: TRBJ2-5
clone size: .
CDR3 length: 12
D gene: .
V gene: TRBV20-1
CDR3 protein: CSPYSTGETQYF
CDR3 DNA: TGCAGCCCCTATTCAACAGGGGAGACCCAGTACTTC

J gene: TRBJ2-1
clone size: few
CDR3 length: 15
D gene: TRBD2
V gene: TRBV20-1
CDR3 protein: CSASGLAGGYNEQFF
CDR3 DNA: TGCAGTGCTTCGGGACTAGCGGGGGGTTACAATGAGCAGTTCTTC

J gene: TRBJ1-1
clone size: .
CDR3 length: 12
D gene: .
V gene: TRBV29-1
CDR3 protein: CSGGAANTEAFF
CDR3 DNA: TGCAGCGGCGGGGCAGCGAACACTGAAGCTTTCTTT

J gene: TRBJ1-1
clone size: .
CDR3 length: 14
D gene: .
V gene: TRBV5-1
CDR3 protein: CASSRGPSNTEAFF
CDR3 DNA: TGCGCCAGCAGCCGGGGGCCATCGAACACTGAAGCTTTCTTT

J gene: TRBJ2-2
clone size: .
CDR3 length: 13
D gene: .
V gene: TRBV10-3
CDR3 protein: CAISEPSGGELFF
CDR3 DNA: TGTGCCATCAGTGAGCCATCTGGCGGGGAGCTGTTTTTT

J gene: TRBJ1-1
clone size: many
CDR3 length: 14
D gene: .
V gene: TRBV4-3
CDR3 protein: CASSHLNRDTEAFF
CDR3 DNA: TGCGCCAGCAGCCACCTCAACAGGGACACTGAAGCTTTCTTT

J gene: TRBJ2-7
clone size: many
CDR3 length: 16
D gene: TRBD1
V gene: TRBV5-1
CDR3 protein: CASSLERTGITYEQYF
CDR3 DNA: TGCGCCAGCAGCTTGGAGCGGACAGGGATAACCTACGAGCAGTACTTC

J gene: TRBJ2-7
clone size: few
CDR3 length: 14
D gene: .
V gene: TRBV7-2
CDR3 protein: CASSLGGAVYEQYF
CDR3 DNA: TGTGCCAGCAGCTTAGGGGGGGCTGTCTACGAGCAGTACTTC

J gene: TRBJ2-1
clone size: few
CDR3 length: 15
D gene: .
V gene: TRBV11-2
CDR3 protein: CASSLELGPGYEQFF
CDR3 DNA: TGTGCCAGCAGCTTAGAACTTGGGCCGGGCTATGAGCAGTTCTTC

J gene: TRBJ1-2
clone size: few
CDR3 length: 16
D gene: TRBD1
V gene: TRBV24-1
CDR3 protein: CATSDPGQGSPYGYTF
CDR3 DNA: TGTGCCACCAGTGATCCGGGACAGGGGTCGCCCTATGGCTACACCTTC

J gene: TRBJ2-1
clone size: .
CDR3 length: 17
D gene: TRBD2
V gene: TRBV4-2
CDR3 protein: CASSHWGTSGVYNEQFF
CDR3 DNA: TGTGCCAGCAGCCACTGGGGGACTAGCGGGGTTTACAATGAGCAGTTCTTC

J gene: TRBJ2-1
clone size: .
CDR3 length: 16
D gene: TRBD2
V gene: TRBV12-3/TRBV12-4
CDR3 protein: CASRDSGGASYNEQFF
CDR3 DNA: TGTGCCAGCAGGGATAGCGGGGGGGCTTCCTACAATGAGCAGTTCTTC

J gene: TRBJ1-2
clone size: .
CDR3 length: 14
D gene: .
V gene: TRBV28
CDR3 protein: CASSSQVMQYGYTF
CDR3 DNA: TGTGCCAGCAGTTCCCAGGTTATGCAGTATGGCTACACCTTC

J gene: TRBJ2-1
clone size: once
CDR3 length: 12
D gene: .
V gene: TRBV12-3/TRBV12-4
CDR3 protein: CASSYLGSEQFF
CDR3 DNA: TGTGCCAGCAGTTATCTGGGAAGTGAGCAGTTCTTC

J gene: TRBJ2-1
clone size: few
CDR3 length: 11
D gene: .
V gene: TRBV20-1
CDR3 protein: CSAGRYNEQFF
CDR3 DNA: TGCAGTGCTGGACGTTACAATGAGCAGTTCTTC

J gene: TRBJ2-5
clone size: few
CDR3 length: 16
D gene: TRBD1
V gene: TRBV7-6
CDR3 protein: CASSLGGTGGRETQYF
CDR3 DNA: TGTGCCAGCAGCTTAGGGGGGACAGGGGGCAGGGAGACCCAGTACTTC

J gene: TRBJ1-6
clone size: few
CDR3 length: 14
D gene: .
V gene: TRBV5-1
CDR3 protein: CASSLTAMNSPLHF
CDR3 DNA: TGCGCCAGCAGCTTGACAGCGATGAATTCACCCCTCCACTTT

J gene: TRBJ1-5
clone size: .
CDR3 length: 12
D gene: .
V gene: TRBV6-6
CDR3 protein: CASSGRGGPQHF
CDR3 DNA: TGTGCCAGCAGCGGCCGGGGTGGACCCCAGCATTTT

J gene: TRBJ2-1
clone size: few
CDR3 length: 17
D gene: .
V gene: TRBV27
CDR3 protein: CASSLVAPRQGSNEQFF
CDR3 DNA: TGTGCCAGCAGTTTAGTCGCCCCGCGGCAGGGGAGCAATGAGCAGTTCTTC

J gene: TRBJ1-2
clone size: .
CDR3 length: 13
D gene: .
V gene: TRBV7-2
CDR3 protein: CASSYGTLDGYTF
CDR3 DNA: TGTGCCAGCAGCTACGGGACTCTGGATGGCTACACCTTC

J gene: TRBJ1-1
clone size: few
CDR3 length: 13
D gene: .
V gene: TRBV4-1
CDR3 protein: CASSPMGGNEAFF
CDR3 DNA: TGCGCCAGCAGCCCCATGGGGGGGAATGAAGCTTTCTTT

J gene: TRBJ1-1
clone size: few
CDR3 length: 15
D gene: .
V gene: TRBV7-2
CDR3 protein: CASSTSRGANTEAFF
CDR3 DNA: TGTGCCAGCAGCACCAGCAGGGGCGCGAACACTGAAGCTTTCTTT

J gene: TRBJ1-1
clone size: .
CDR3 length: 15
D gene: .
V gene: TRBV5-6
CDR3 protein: CASSLWGRVNTEAFF
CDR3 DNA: TGTGCCAGCAGCCTGTGGGGACGGGTGAACACTGAAGCTTTCTTT

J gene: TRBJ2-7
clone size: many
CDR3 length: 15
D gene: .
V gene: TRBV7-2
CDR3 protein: CASNLREGAVYEQYF
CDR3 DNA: TGTGCCAGCAATCTCAGGGAAGGGGCTGTCTACGAGCAGTACTTC

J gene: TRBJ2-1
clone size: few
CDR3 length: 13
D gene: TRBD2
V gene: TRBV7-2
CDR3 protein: CASSLGIAGGQFF
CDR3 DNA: TGTGCCAGCAGCTTAGGGATAGCGGGTGGGCAGTTCTTC

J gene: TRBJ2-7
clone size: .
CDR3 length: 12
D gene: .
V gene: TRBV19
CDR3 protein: CASSTGIYEQYF
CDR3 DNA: TGTGCCAGTAGTACAGGGATCTACGAGCAGTACTTC

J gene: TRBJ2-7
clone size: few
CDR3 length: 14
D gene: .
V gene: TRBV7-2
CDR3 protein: CASSLELEVGEQYF
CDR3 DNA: TGTGCCAGCAGCTTAGAGCTAGAAGTCGGCGAGCAGTACTTC

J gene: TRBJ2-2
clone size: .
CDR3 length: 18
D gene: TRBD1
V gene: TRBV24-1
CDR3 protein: CATSDDRGFRANTGELFF
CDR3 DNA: TGTGCCACCAGTGATGACAGGGGCTTCAGGGCGAACACCGGGGAGCTGTTTTTT

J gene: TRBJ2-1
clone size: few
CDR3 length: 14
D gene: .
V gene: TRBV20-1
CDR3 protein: CSASPAAWTNEQFF
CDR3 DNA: TGCAGTGCTAGTCCAGCGGCCTGGACTAATGAGCAGTTCTTC

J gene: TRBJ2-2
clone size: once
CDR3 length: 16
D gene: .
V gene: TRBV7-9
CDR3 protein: CASSLGGALNTGELFF
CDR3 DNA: TGTGCCAGCAGCTTAGGAGGTGCGCTGAACACCGGGGAGCTGTTTTTT

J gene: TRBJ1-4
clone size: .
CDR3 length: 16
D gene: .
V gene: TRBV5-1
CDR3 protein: CASSLAGVGFSEKLFF
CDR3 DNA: TGCGCCAGCAGCTTGGCCGGTGTGGGGTTCTCTGAAAAACTGTTTTTT

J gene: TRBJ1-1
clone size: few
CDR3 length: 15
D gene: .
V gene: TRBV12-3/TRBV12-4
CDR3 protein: CATPSRQDRATEAFF
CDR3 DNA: TGTGCCACCCCCTCCCGACAGGATCGAGCCACTGAAGCTTTCTTT

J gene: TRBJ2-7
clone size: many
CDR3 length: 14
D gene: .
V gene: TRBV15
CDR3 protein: CATSRENGAYEQYF
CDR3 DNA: TGTGCCACCAGCAGAGAGAATGGCGCCTACGAGCAGTACTTC

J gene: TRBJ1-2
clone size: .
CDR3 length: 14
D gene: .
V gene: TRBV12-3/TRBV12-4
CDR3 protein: CASSLEAGGYGYTF
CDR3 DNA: TGTGCCAGCAGTTTAGAGGCCGGCGGCTATGGCTACACCTTC

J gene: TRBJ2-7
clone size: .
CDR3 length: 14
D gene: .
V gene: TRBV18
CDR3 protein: CASSKAGGLYEQYF
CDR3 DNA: TGTGCCAGCTCAAAAGCTGGGGGCCTCTACGAGCAGTACTTC

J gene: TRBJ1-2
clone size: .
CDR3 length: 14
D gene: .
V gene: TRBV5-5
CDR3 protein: CASSTGPVNYGYTF
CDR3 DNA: TGTGCCAGCAGCACGGGACCGGTAAACTATGGCTACACCTTC

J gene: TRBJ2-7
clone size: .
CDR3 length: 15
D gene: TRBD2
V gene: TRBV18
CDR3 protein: CASSPGPSGNFKQYF
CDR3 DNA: TGTGCCAGCTCACCGGGTCCTAGCGGTAATTTTAAGCAGTACTTC